Reported below is one T cell receptor (beta chain). The data stem from a study of shared clonotypes between healthy human individuals. Source study methods: Quality scores were absent from the junction-only immunoSEQ sequences, so filtering differed. Profiled with immunoSEQ multiplex PCR; TCRdb holds only in-frame clones, not every one. Clone size and V and J calls were adopted from that table, with D and trimming inferred from the DNA. This table has about 680,000 clones, less than 80% appearing once. CDR1 and CDR2 (germline): SGHTA, FQGNSA. This CDR3 spans 15 amino acids. V lost 4 bases and J 2 bases, leaving 14 bases between the germline ends.

The specimen was memory CD4+ T cells sorted from blood. Subset described: CD45RA-negative fraction. This chain uses TRBV7-2 with TRBJ2-5; a weak D match, TRBD1 (6 bases). The sequence was collected from a woman in her 30s in good health. The CDR3 is CASSYLGQRQETQYF. In DNA, the CDR3 is TGTGCCAGCAGCTACCTCGGACAGAGGCAAGAGACCCAGTACTTC.